This T cell receptor beta chain was documented in a study of immune cell composition in non-small cell lung cancer. General study findings and limits: Squamous lung tumours showed higher top 10 clone scores and clonality than adenocarcinomas. Tumour TCR-beta clonality was not significantly tied to smoking pack-years.

Some clones are missing from TCRdb's copy, which holds only in-frame ones; the method was immunoSEQ multiplex PCR. The table has about 2,400 clones, approximately 84% seen once. Trimming stripped 1 base from V and 2 bases from J, with 8 bases between. The CDR3 runs to 15 residues. Germline CDR1 is LNHNV and CDR2 is YYDKDF (reference sequence). Genomic DNA came from frozen unsorted single-cell suspensions. As for this clone: No antigen is known for it.

Sequencing input: lung tumor tissue. V and J are TRBV15 and TRBJ2-2; D is unresolved. This receptor was identified in a human donor with non-small cell lung cancer. The CDR3 reads CATSRVYSNTGELFF. The CDR3 DNA reads TGTGCCACCAGCAGAGTCTACTCTAACACCGGGGAGCTGTTTTTT. Based on the CDR3 plus reference TRBV15 and TRBJ2-2, the full variable domain is DAMVIQNPRYQVTQFGKPVTLSCSQTLNHNVMYWYQQKSSQAPKLLFHYYDKDFNNEADTPDNFQSRRPNTSFCFLDIRSPGLGDTAMYLCATSRVYSNTGELFFGEGSRLTVL.